The 10 T cell receptor beta chains reported below all come from one sample, sequenced in a study of T cell repertoires in cytomegalovirus infection. TCRdb fed the reads into MiXCR, producing one record per CDR3 protein. Of approximately 170,000 distinct CDR3 sequences in the sample, around an eighth are singletons; the top ten hold 25% to 30%. Input material: PBMCs. All receptors derive from a human donor in good health (CMV status not recorded). Some clones in this sample may be carry-over from other donors' samples.

This clonotype was detected a few times. The V call is TRBV5-1, the J call TRBJ1-1; D is unresolved. This CDR3 spans 15 amino acids. Germline CDR1 SGHRS, CDR2 YFSETQ. With 0 bases removed from V and 2 bases from J, the gap between germline ends came to 11 bases. Written as DNA, the CDR3 is TGCGCCAGCAGCTTGGAATACGGATTCAACACTGAAGCTTTCTTT. It codes for CASSLEYGFNTEAFF.

The chain employs TRBV12-3 or TRBV12-4 and TRBJ2-1; 10 nucleotides match TRBD2. The CDR3 contains 15 residues. V was clipped by 6 bases and J by 6 bases; unmatched bases: 8. Here the CDR3 reads CASRFLAGALNEQFF. The CDR3 DNA is TGTGCCAGCAGGTTCCTAGCGGGGGCCCTCAATGAGCAGTTCTTC.

In this sample, this clonotype turned up many times. The CDR3 nucleotides read TGTGCCAGCGCCTTCGACAGGGGAGTCGAGCAGTACTTC. Translated: CASAFDRGVEQYF. This sequence joins TRBV7-2 and TRBJ2-7; 8 bases align to TRBD1. The CDR3 contains 13 residues. V gave up 8 bases and J gave up 6 bases; unmatched junction bases: 9. CDR1 is SGHTA and CDR2 is FQGNSA in the germline V gene.

This clonotype turned up a few times. The rearrangement links TRBV11-2 to TRBJ1-2; 7 bases match TRBD1. CDR3 length: 14 amino acids. The J segment lost 4 bases and the V segment lost 0 bases, leaving 2 bases of the junction unmatched. Germline values: CDR1 SGHAT, CDR2 FQNNGV. The CDR3 reads CASSLDDRAYGYTF. The CDR3 DNA sequence: TGTGCCAGCAGCTTAGACGACAGGGCCTATGGCTACACCTTC.

This clonotype showed up just once. A read error is possible here, since a much larger clone lies one base away. The V call is TRBV7-2, the J call TRBJ1-5; tentatively, D is TRBD1 (6 bases). Germline V CDR1 and CDR2: SGHTA, FQGNSA. The CDR3 consists of 13 residues. CDR3 loop: CASGGQQNQPHHF. DNA for the CDR3: TGTGCCAGCGGCGGACAGCAAAATCAGCCCCATCATTTT. Together with reference TRBV7-2 and TRBJ1-5, the CDR3 gives the full variable domain: GAGVSQSPSNKVTEKGKDVELRCDPISGHTALYWYRQSLGQGLEFLIYFQGNSAPDKSGLPSDRFSAERTGGSVSTLTIQRTQQEDSAVYLCASGGQQNQPHHFGDGTRLSIL.

V usage is TRBV4-2 and J usage is TRBJ1-1; weak D call: TRBD1 (6 bases). CDR1 and CDR2 from the germline V gene are LGHNA and YNFKEQ. Trimming stripped 3 bases from V and 5 bases from J, with 7 bases between. The length of the CDR3 is 12 residues. The CDR3 loop is CASSHQGTEAFF. CDR3 DNA: TGTGCCAGCAGCCATCAGGGGACTGAAGCTTTCTTT.

This chain joins TRBV29-1 and TRBJ1-1, with TRBD1 matching 10 bases. Losses at the gene ends were 4 bases for V and 10 bases for J; bases not matched to a gene: 6. Germline CDR1 reads SQVTM; CDR2 reads ANQGSEA. The CDR3 extends over 12 amino acids. This chain's CDR3 is CSVGQTGGRAFF. In DNA, the CDR3 is TGCAGCGTTGGTCAGACAGGGGGCCGAGCTTTCTTT.

The chain has TRBV19 and TRBJ2-2; D remains ambiguous. This CDR3 has 11 amino acids. Deletions cut 11 bases from V and 7 bases from J, with 11 bases between. Germline assignment: CDR1 LNHDA and CDR2 SQIVND (reference sequence). CDR3 protein: CAGFRGGELFF. The DNA for the CDR3 is TGTGCCGGTTTTCGTGGCGGGGAGCTGTTTTTT.

This clonotype was seen a few times. The chain is built from TRBV20-1 and TRBJ2-7; maybe TRBD1 (6 bases). Germline V lookup: CDR1 DFQATT, CDR2 SNEGSKA (reference sequence). Trimming shortened V by 6 bases and J by 2 bases, and 11 bases separated the two germline ends. The CDR3 covers 12 residues. The CDR3 nucleotides read TGCAGTGCCGGCAGGGGAACCTACGAGCAGTACTTC. It yields the protein CSAGRGTYEQYF.

The chain is built from TRBV12-3 or TRBV12-4 and TRBJ2-2; D not certain. The CDR3 has 14 residues. Trimming pared 5 bases from V and 5 bases from J, leaving 12 bases between. The CDR3 loop is CASSPYLRTGELFF. The CDR3 nucleotides are TGTGCCAGCAGTCCTTACCTGAGGACCGGGGAGCTGTTTTTT.